The T cell receptor (beta chain) under discussion was sequenced for a study of early T cells in non-severe SARS-CoV-2 infection. Study summary: Unsorted whole-blood RNA was sequenced in bulk, leaving chains unpaired. Study-wide points: There was a bias toward anti-spike CD8 responses in VDJdb matching, which missed private and CD4 specificities.

About this clonotype: Antigen: not known.

Unique molecular identifier tags were affixed to discrete cDNA molecules. A single record per CDR3 protein comes from TCRdb applying MiXCR to the 5' RACE reads. The sample has approximately 81,000 distinct CDR3 sequences, approximately 13% seen once. V gave up 0 bases and J gave up 2 bases, with 12 bases separating them. The CDR3 has 15 amino acids. Germline CDR1 SQVTM, CDR2 ANQGSEA. Specimen: whole blood. The receptor's source is an adult who was a healthcare worker with PCR-confirmed SARS-CoV-2 infection or an uninfected control (not recorded which). The J gene is TRBJ2-3, the V gene TRBV29-1, with a weak D call TRBD2 (5 bases). In nucleotides, the CDR3 is TGCAGCGTTGAAGATCGGCGGGTGAACACAGATACGCAGTATTTT. It is translated as CSVEDRRVNTDTQYF.